The sequence of this TCR beta chain was determined in a study of long-term antiretroviral therapy in people with HIV (dated by TCRdb to the early 2020s). In the study overall: The earliest samples were collected approximately a decade before the 2015 WHO recommendation for immediate ART, a period when ART was typically delayed until CD4 counts fell. No cross-contamination during QIAcube processing was seen in test extractions of a monoclonal T-cell line run alongside around 30 polyclonal samples. From 30 adults with confirmed HIV infection, the cohort provided 192 cryopreserved PBMC samples, gathered serially across a mean of approximately six years (range 1-12). This retrospective serial study examined whether starting ART and sustained HIV suppression were associated with changes in the composition and diversity of the TRB repertoire in peripheral blood. About 40% of the 30 participants with HIV were female.

Its CDR3 holds 16 amino acids, cysteine through phenylalanine. Only the CDR3 DNA stays, 48 bases, in frame from base 1. Trimming at the junction amounts to 5 bases on V and 0 bases on J, and the germline ends lie 14 bases apart. The germline V gene gives CDR1 as SGHRS and CDR2 as YFSETQ. On this clone: Its recognized antigen is unknown. Base-call qualities are not available, and no considerably larger clone is one nucleotide away.

General findings and caveats noted by the study authors: Starting ART was linked to a significant rise in TRB diversity, yet even after long-term ART the diversity remained significantly lower than in transplant donor controls. Owing to limited PBMC availability, only the TCR beta chain was sequenced, without alpha chain pairing. Expanded TRB clones identified before ART initiation dominated the repertoire at all time points, although this dominance fluctuated and declined in many PLHIV after ART. Inferences about post-ART repertoire changes were limited because no data were available on ART adherence, viral resistance or therapy changes. Narrower CDR3 length ranges were observed in HIV repertoires than in controls, and an antigen-experienced repertoire with only a slight naive shift after ART was suggested by the network structure. The samples span the years 2004 to 2017, and the ART regimens used at that time may not be as effective as current regimens. Because cell numbers in pre-ART samples were limited, unsorted PBMC were profiled instead of sorted CD4+ and CD8+ T cells.

Sequencing of the TRB variable region was done with the immunoSEQ hsTCRB v3.0 assay at survey level resolution. The target sequencing depth for TRB was about 40,000-50,000 T-cell genomes per sample. An Illumina MiSeq with a v3 150-cycle kit was used to sequence the pooled TRB libraries. Per the source publication's procedure: Repertoire analysis was run in R within a reproducible Nextflow workflow that covered QC, data transformation and analysis. Custom analyses were implemented in LymphoSeq2, an R package for AIRR-Seq data exploration. Several samples that yielded fewer than 5000 total TRB sequences were excluded, so that approximately 170 HIV repertoires were analyzed. Among the 180 to 200 HIV repertoires that were kept, 59 were collected before ART initiation and under 150 were collected after ART initiation. Each repertoire was downsampled to 5000 TRB nucleotide sequences, and summary statistics were averaged across 100 downsampling iterations. The analysis kept only TRB sequences whose CDR3 regions were at least seven amino acids long. Two measures captured diversity: a Shannon entropy-derived clonality score and the Gini coefficient. In the repertoire networks, any two of the top 5000 CDR3 amino acid sequences were linked whenever the two sequences differed by an edit distance of one. GLIPH2 predicted antigen specificity groups and MHC restriction for TRB CDR3 amino acid sequences. CDR3 amino acid sequences were matched against VDJdb and McPAS-TCR to flag known CMV, EBV, HIV or tissue antigen associations. Pre-ART, post-ART and control groups were compared with Wilcoxon signed-rank tests and Holm-Bonferroni correction. TCRdb obtained this table from immuneACCESS and retained in-frame rearrangements with V and J assigned. These tables miss some clones; where compared with another copy, unresolved V genes account for less than half of the shortfall, and the remainder is unexplained. From that table come the V and J calls and clone size; the DNA was used to work out D and trimming. The sample table shows about 35,000 clones, and 94% are seen once. Jointly, the top ten make up roughly 3.9% of the sample.

Inclusion was restricted to participants for whom at least one PBMC sample before ART initiation and at least two post-ART samples were available. Every participant with HIV received treatment in the United States of America. Cryopreserved samples of about 0.95-11 million PBMC were thawed and washed before DNA extraction. At the time of the earliest PBMC sample, participants with HIV were aged between about 20 and 60 years. Per participant, PBMC samples came from 1-4 timepoints prior to ART initiation and 2-8 timepoints following ART initiation, for a median of 7 samples. Serial HIV viral load, CD4+ T-cell count, ART history and demographic data were obtained for every participant. Using a Qiagen kit on a QIAcube, genomic DNA was extracted from unsorted PBMC, with samples processed in batches of 12.

The receptor comes from a woman aged 50 to 65 with HIV. The sample here was unsorted PBMCs, taken 4.1 years after starting antiretroviral therapy. The V and J genes are TRBV5-1 and TRBJ2-2, with the D gene not clear enough to name. At the DNA level, the sequence is TGCGCCAGCAGTAGCATGGGCGCCTCGAACACCGGGGAGCTGTTTTTT. It encodes CASSSMGASNTGELFF.